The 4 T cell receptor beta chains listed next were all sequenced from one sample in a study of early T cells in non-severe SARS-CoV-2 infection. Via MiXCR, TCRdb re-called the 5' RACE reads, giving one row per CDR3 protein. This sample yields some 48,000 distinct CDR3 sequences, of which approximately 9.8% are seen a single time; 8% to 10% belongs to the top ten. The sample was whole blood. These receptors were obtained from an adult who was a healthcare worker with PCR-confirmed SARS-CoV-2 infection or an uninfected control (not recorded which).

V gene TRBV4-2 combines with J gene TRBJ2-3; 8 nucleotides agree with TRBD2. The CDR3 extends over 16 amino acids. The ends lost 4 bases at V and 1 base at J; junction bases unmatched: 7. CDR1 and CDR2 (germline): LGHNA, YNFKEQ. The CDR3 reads CASSPGGGSGTDTQYF. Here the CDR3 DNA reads TGTGCCAGCAGCCCGGGGGGGGGTAGCGGCACAGATACGCAGTATTTT.

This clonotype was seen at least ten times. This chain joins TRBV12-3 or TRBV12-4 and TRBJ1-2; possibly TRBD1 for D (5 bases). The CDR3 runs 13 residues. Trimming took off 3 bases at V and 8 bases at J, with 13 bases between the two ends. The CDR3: CASSFAAGVGYTF. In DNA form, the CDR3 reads TGTGCCAGCAGTTTTGCCGCGGGGGTCGGCTACACCTTC.

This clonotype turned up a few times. The CDR3 region has the DNA TGTGCCAGCAGCTCCTCACCTAGCGTCCTAGACACAGATACGCAGTATTTT. Encoded protein: CASSSSPSVLDTDTQYF. The V call is TRBV7-2, the J call TRBJ2-3; TRBD2 is a possible D gene (6 bases). The germline V and J ends were trimmed by 4 bases and 2 bases, with 19 bases remaining between them. Germline V CDR1 and CDR2: SGHTA, FQGNSA. CDR3 length: 17 residues.

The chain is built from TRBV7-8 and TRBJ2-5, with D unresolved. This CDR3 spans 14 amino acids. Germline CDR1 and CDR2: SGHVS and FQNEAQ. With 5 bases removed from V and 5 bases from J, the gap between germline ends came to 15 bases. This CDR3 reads CASSRSRFGETQYF. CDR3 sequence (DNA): TGTGCCAGCAGCCGGAGCAGGTTCGGCGAGACCCAGTACTTC.